This TCR beta chain was found in a study of shared clonotypes between healthy human individuals. About the study: There were three CD4 naive, three CD4 memory, two CD8 naive and one CD8 memory plates per donor. Overall study results and limits: Genetic and exposure-history diversity was limited by the small donor number.

This clone was recorded only once. The target antigen is unknown. CD4+ cells yielded CD45RA+ naive and CD45RA-negative memory subsets. This CDR3 spans 16 amino acids. The ends lost 0 bases at V and 5 bases at J; junction bases unmatched: 8. CDR1 is LGHNA and CDR2 is YSLEER in the germline V gene. Study processing details: Junction-only immunoSEQ data arrived without quality scores, meaning filtering differed. Measured with immunoSEQ multiplex PCR; TCRdb has only the in-frame clones, and not every one. The D gene and trimming were derived from the DNA, and the V and J assignments and clone size from that table. Counted here are some 1 million clones, 75% occurring once; the ten biggest clones make up approximately 1.5%.

Material for sequencing was memory CD4+ T cells sorted from blood. Subset indicated: CD45RA-negative fraction. The TCR was taken from a young man in good health. J is TRBJ1-2 and V is TRBV4-3; 8 nucleotides align to TRBD1. The CDR3 DNA reads as TGCGCCAGCAGCCAAGATCACGGGACAGGATTATATGGCTACACCTTC. Its protein product is CASSQDHGTGLYGYTF.